Included here is one TCR beta chain sequence, with context. In the study's own analysis: Estimated nucleated cell counts came from reference gene primer amplification. Here immunoSEQ multiplex PCR was the method, and the copy in TCRdb shows in-frame clones only, minus some. V, J and clone size were drawn from that table, and D and trimming were deduced from the DNA. This repertoire shows about 220,000 clones, around 88% found once; its top ten account for 7% to 10%. Trimming shortened V by 3 bases and J by 7 bases, and 15 bases separated the two germline ends. CDR1 and CDR2 (germline): DFQATT, SNEGSKA (reference sequence). This CDR3 spans 13 amino acids. These data are taken from a study of blood T cell repertoires in COVID-19. Overall study context: Some COVID-19 samples were acute and others convalescent; all came from the United States, Italy and Spain. Sources were T cells, B-cell-depleted T cells, or PBMCs; the material itself was cDNA or gDNA.

The receptor was derived from a woman between 45 and 60 years old with acute or convalescent COVID-19. The genes are TRBV20-1 and TRBJ1-2; TRBD1 might be the D (5 bases). Sequencing was done on a sample of peripheral blood. The CDR3 sequence is CSASRQGVGGYTF. The CDR3 bases are TGCAGTGCTAGTCGGCAGGGTGTAGGTGGCTACACCTTC.